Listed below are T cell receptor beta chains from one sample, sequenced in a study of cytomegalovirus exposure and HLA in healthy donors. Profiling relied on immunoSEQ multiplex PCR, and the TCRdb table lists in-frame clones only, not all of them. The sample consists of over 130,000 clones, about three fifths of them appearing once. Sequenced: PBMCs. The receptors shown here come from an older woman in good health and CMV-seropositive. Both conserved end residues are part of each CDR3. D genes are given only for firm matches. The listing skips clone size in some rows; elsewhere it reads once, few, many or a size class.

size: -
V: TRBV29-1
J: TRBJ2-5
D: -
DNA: TGCAGCGTTCTTAGACGGGGATCAGAGACCCAGTACTTC
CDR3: CSVLRRGSETQYF

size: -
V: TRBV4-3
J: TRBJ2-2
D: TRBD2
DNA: TGCGCCAGCAGCCAAGAAACGGGCTTGGCGGGAGGGAACACCGGGGAGCTGTTTTTT
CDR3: CASSQETGLAGGNTGELFF

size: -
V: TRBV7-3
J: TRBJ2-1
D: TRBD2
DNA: TGTGCCAGCAGCTTACTAGCGGGAGCCTACAATGAGCAGTTCTTC
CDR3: CASSLLAGAYNEQFF

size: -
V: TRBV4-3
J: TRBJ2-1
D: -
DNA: TGCGCCAGCAGCCAAGGCGACAGGCCGGACTACAATGAGCAGTTCTTC
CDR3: CASSQGDRPDYNEQFF

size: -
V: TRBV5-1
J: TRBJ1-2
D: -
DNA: TGCGCCAGCAGCATGCTCGACGGGAGAACTGTCGGCTACACCTTC
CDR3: CASSMLDGRTVGYTF

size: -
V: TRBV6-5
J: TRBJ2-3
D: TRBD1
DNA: TGTGCCAGCACCATGGGACAGATTACAGATACGCAGTATTTT
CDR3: CASTMGQITDTQYF

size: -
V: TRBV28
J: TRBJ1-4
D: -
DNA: TGTGCCAGCAGTTTATATTACAGCCAAACTAATGAAAAACTGTTTTTT
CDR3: CASSLYYSQTNEKLFF

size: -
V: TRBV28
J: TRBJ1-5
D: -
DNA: TGTGCCAGCAGTTTTAATAGCAATCAGCCCCAGCATTTT
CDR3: CASSFNSNQPQHF

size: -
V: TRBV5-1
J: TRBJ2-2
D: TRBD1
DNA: TGCGCCAGCAGCATACGGACAGGGGGCGGGACCGGGGAGCTGTTTTTT
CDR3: CASSIRTGGGTGELFF

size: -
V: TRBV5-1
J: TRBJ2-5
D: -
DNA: TGCGCCAGCAGCTTGGGGAGGGGTGAGACCCAGTACTTC
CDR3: CASSLGRGETQYF

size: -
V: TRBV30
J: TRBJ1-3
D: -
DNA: TGTGCCTGGACGGTTCTCTCTGGAAACACCATATATTTT
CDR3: CAWTVLSGNTIYF

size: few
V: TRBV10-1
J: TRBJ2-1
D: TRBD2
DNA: TGCGCCAACCGGACTAGCGGGAGGGCCGTGTCCTACAATGAGCAGTTCTTC
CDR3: CANRTSGRAVSYNEQFF

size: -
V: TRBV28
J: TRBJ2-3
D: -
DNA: TGTGCCAGCAAATTTTCCACAGGTCACCACTTTAGCACAGATACGCAGTATTTT
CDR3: CASKFSTGHHFSTDTQYF

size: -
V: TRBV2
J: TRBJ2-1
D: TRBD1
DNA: TGTGCCAGCAGGGGCGGACAGGGAGAGGGTGAGCAGTTCTTC
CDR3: CASRGGQGEGEQFF

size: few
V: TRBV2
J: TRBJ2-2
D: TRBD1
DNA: TGTGCCAGCAATACAGGGGGCGACACCGGGGAGCTGTTTTTT
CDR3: CASNTGGDTGELFF

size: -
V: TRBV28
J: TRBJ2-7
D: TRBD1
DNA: TGTGCCAGCAGCCCCCAACAGGGGCACTACGAGCAGTACTTC
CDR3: CASSPQQGHYEQYF

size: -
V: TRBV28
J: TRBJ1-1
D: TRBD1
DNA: TGTGCCAGCCAGGGACAGGGCAGACCCATGAACACTGAAGCTTTCTTT
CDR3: CASQGQGRPMNTEAFF

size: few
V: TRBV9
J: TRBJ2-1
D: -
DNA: TGTGCCAGCAGCCCTAACCCCAGCGTGGTTGAGCAGTTCTTC
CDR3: CASSPNPSVVEQFF

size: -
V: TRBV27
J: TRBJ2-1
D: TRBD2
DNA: TGTGCCAGCAGTTTTTCCGGGACTAGCGGGAGTGAGCAGTTCTTC
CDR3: CASSFSGTSGSEQFF

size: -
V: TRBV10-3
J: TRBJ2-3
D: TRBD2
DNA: TGTGCCATCAGTGAGAGGGTAGCGGGAGTCACAGATACGCAGTATTTT
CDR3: CAISERVAGVTDTQYF

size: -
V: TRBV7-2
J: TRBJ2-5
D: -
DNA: TGTGCCAGCAGGCGACAAGGGGAAGAGACCCAGTACTTC
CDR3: CASRRQGEETQYF

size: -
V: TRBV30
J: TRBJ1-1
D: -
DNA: TGTGCCTGGACTGTATTGGCGGTGAACACTGAAGCTTTCTTT
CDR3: CAWTVLAVNTEAFF

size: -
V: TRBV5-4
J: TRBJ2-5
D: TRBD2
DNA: TGTGCCAGCAGCATAGGGACTAGCGGGAGGAGGGAGACCCAGTACTTC
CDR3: CASSIGTSGRRETQYF

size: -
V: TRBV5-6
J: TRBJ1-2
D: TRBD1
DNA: TGTGCCAGCAGCTTCGTGTCAGGGGGCGATGGCTACACCTTC
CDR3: CASSFVSGGDGYTF

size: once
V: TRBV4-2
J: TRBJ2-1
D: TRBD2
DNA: TGTGCCAGCAGCCAAGGGACCGGGAGGGGCAATGAGCAGTTCTTC
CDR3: CASSQGTGRGNEQFF

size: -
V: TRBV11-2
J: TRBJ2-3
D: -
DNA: TGTGCCAGCAGCTCTAGGAGCGTCGATACGCAGTATTTT
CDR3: CASSSRSVDTQYF